This T cell receptor beta chain was captured by sequencing in a study of T cell responses to AZD1222 COVID-19 vaccine. About the study: The study pooled second doses at about 4 or about 12 weeks. Study-wide findings and caveats: Clonal diversity was possibly underestimated, and white British individuals and females predominated among donors.

This clone was seen a few times. The antigen remains unidentified. CDR1 SGDLS and CDR2 YYNGEE come from the germline V gene. V was cut by 1 base and J by 3 bases, with 8 bases left in between. The CDR3 runs 13 residues. Produced via immunoSEQ multiplex PCR; TCRdb's table is partial and in-frame only. This table holds 100,000 to 150,000 clones, more than 70% found once. The sample was peripheral blood, taken on day 0 of AZD1222 vaccination. The TCR sequence derives from an adult in good health. V gene TRBV9 combines with J gene TRBJ2-7; weak D call: TRBD2 (6 bases). In DNA, the CDR3 is TGTGCCAGCAGCGTAACGGGAGTCTACGAGCAGTACTTC. It specifies CASSVTGVYEQYF.